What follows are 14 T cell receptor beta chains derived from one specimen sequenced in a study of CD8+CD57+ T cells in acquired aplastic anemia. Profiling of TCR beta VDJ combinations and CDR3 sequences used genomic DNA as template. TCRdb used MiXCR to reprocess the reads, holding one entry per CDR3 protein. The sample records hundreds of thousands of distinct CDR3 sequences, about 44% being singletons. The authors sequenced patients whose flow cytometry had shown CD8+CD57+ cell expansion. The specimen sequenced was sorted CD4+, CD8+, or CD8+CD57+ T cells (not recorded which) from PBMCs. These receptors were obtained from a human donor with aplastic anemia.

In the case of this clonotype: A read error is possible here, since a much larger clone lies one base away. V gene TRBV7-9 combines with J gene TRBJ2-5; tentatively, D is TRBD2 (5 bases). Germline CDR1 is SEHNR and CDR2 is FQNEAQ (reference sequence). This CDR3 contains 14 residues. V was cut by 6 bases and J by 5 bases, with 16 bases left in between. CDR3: CASSSEARRETQYF. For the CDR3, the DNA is TGTGCCAGCAGTTCGGAGGCAAGGAGGGAGACCCAGTACTTC.

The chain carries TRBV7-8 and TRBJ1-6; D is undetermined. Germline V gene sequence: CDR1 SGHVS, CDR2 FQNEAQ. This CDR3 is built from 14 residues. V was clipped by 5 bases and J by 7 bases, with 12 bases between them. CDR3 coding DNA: TGTGCCAGCAGCCAACAGAAAGGCAATTCACCCCTCCACTTT. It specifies CASSQQKGNSPLHF.

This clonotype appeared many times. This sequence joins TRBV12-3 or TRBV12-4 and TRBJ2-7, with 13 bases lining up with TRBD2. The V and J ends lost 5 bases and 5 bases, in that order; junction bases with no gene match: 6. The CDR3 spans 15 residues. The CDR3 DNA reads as TGTGCCAGCAGTCCCCGACTAGCGGGAGGCAACGAGCAGTACTTC. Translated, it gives CASSPRLAGGNEQYF.

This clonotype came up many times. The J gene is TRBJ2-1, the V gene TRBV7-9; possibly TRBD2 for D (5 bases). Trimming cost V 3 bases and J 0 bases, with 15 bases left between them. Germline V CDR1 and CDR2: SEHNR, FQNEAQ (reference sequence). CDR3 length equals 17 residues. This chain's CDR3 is CASSFTPRESSYNEQFF. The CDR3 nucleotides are TGTGCCAGCAGCTTTACCCCTAGGGAGAGCTCCTACAATGAGCAGTTCTTC.

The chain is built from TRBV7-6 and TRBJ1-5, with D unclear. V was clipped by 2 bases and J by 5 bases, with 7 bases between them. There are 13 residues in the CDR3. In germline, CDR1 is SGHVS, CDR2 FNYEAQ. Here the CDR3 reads CASSLQDHQPQHF. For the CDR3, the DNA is TGTGCCAGCAGCTTACAGGACCATCAGCCCCAGCATTTT.

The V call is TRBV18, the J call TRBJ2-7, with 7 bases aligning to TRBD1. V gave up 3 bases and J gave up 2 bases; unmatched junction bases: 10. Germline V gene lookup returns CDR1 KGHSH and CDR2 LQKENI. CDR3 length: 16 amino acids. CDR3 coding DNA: TGTGCCAGCTCACCCACAGGGGTCCTTCCTACCTACGAGCAGTACTTC. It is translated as CASSPTGVLPTYEQYF. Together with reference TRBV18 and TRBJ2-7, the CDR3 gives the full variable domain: NAGVMQNPRHLVRRRGQEARLRCSPMKGHSHVYWYRQLPEEGLKFMVYLQKENIIDESGMPKERFSAEFPKEGPSILRIQQVVRGDSAAYFCASSPTGVLPTYEQYFGPGTRLTVT.

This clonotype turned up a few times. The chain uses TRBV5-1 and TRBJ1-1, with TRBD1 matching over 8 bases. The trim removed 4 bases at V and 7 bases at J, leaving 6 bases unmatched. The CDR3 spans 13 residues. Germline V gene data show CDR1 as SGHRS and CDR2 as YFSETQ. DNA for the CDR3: TGCGCCAGCAGCCGGACAGGGAACCTTGAAGCTTTCTTT. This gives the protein CASSRTGNLEAFF.

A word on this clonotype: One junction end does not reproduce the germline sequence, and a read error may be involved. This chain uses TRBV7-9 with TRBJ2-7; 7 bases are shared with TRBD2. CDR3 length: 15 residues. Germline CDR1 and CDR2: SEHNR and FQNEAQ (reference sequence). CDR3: CASSLASGVAYEQYF. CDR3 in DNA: TGTGCCAGCAGCCTAGCAAGCGGGGTGGCCTACGAGCAGTACTTC.

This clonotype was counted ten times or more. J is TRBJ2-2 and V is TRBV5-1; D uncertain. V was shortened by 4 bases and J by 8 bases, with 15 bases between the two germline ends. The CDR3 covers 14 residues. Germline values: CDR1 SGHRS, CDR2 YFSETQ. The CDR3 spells CASSPPLEAGELFF. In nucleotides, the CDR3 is TGCGCCAGCAGCCCACCGTTAGAAGCAGGGGAGCTGTTTTTT.

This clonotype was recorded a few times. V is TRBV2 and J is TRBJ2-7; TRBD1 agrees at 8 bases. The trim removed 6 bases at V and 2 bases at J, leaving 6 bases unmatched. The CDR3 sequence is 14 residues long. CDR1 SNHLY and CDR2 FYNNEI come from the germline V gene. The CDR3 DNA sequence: TGTGCCAGCAGACCAGGACAGGGTACCTACGAGCAGTACGTC. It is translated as CASRPGQGTYEQYV.

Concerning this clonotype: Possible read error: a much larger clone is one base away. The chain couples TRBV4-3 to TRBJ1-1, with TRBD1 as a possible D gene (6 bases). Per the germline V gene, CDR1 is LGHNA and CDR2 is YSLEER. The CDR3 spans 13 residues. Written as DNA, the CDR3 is TGCGCCAGCAGACAGGGAAGGAACATTGAAGCTTTCTTT. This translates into CASRQGRNIEAFF.

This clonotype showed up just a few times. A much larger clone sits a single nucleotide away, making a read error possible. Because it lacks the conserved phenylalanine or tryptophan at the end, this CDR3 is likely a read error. CDR3 nucleotides: TGTGCCAGCAGCCTGGGACATTCCACTGAAGCTTTCCTT. It encodes CASSLGHSTEAFL. The chain is built from TRBV7-9 and TRBJ1-1, with a possible D match to TRBD1 (6 bases). Germline CDR1 reads SEHNR; CDR2 reads FQNEAQ (reference sequence). The CDR3 extends over 13 amino acids. Between the trimmed V and J ends, which lost 5 bases and 4 bases, there was a span of 11 bases.

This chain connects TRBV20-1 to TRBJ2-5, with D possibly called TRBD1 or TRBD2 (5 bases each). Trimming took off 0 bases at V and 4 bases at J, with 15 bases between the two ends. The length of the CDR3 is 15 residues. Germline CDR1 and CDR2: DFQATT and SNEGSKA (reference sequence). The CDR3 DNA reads TGCAGTGCTAGAGATGCGGCCAGGGAGTTAGAGACCCAGTACTTC. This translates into CSARDAARELETQYF.

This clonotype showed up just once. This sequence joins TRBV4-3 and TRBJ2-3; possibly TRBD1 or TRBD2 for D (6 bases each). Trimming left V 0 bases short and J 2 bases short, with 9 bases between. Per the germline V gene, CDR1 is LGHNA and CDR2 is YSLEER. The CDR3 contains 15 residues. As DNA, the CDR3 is TGCGCCAGCAGCCAAGATTGGGGGGCCACAGATACGCAGTATTTT. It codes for CASSQDWGATDTQYF.